This T cell receptor (beta chain) derives from a study of monozygotic twins with inflammatory bowel disease. General study points: Compared with healthy co-twins, IBD patients showed reduced TCRbeta repertoire diversity by inverse Simpson. Relative clonotype sharing with others was diminished in IBD patients versus healthy twins, particularly with disease activity. Limited power may explain why concordant and discordant twins showed no difference in repertoire similarity.

As concerns this clonotype: The antigen remains undetermined.

TCRdb re-called the 5' RACE reads and shows each CDR3 protein once, DNA omitted. Its listing shows a few hundred thousand distinct CDR3 sequences. The CDR3 contains 14 residues. Germline V gene sequence: CDR1 SEHNR, CDR2 FQNEAQ (reference sequence). The gene calls are TRBV7-9 and TRBJ1-1; there is no DNA to check the TCRdb D call of TRBD1. Sequencing was done on a sample of blood. The clonotype was recovered from a human donor with ulcerative colitis or Crohn's disease, or a healthy co-twin of an affected twin (not recorded which). This CDR3 is CASSSQGQNTEAFF. Full variable domain (remainder filled in from reference TRBV7-9 and TRBJ1-1): DTGVSQNPRHKITKRGQNVTFRCDPISEHNRLYWYRQTLGQGPEFLTYFQNEAQLEKSRLLSDRFSAERPKGSFSTLEIQRTEQGDSAMYLCASSSQGQNTEAFFGQGTRLTVV.